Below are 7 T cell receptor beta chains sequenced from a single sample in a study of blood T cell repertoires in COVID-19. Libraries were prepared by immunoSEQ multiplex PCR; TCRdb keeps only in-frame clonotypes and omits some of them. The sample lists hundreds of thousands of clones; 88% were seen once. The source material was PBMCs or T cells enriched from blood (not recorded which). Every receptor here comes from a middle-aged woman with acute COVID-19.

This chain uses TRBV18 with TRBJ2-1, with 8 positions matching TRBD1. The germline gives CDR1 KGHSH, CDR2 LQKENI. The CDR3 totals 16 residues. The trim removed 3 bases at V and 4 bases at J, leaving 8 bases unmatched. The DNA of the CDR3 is TGTGCCAGCTCACCGCAGCTAGGACAGGGTTACAATGAGCAGTTCTTC. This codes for CASSPQLGQGYNEQFF.

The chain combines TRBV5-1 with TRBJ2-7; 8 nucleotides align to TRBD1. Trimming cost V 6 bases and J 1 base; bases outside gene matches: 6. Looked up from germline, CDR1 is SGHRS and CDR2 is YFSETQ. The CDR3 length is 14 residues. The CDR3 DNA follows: TGCGCCAGCATGACCGGGACAGGTTCCTACGAGCAGTACTTC. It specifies CASMTGTGSYEQYF.

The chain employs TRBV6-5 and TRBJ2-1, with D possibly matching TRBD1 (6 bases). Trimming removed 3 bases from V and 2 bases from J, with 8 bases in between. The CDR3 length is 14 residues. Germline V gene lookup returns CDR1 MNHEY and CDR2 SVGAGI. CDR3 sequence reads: CASSYAGAYNEQFF. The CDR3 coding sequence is TGTGCCAGCAGTTATGCAGGGGCCTACAATGAGCAGTTCTTC.

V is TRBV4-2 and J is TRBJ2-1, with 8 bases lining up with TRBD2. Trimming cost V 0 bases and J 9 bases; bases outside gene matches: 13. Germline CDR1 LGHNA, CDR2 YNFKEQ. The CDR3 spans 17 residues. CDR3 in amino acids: CASSQEGAGGEFGEQFF. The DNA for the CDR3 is TGTGCCAGCAGCCAAGAGGGGGCGGGGGGCGAGTTCGGTGAGCAGTTCTTC.

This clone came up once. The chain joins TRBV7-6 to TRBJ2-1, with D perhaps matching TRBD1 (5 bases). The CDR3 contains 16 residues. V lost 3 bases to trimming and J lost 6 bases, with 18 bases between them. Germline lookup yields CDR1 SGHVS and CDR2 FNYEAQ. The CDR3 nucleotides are TGTGCCAGCAGCTTGAGTTTAACAGGACGGAGCAATGAGCAGTTCTTC. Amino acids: CASSLSLTGRSNEQFF.

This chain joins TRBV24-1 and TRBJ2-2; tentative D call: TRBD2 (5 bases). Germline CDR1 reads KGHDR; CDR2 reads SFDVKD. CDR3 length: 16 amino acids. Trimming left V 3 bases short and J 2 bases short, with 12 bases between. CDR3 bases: TGTGCCACCAGTGATCGGGTGACTACTAACACCGGGGAGCTGTTTTTT. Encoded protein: CATSDRVTTNTGELFF.

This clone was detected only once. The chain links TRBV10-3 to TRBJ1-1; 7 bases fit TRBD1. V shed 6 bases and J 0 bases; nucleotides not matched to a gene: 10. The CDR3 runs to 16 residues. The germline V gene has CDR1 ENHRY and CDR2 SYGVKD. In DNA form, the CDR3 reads TGTGCCATCAGCAACGACAGGGCGGTCATGAACACTGAAGCTTTCTTT. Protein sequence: CAISNDRAVMNTEAFF.